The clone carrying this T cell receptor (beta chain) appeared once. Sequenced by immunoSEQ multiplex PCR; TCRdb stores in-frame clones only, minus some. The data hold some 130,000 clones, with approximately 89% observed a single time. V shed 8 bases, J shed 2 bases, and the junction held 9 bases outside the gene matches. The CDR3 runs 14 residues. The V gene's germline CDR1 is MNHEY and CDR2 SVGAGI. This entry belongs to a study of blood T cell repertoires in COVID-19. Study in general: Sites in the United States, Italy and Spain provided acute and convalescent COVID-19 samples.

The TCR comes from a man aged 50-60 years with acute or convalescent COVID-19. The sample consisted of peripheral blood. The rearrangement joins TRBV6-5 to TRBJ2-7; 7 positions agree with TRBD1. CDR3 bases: TGTGCCAGCTCTAGAGACAGGGAAGCCTACGAGCAGTACTTC. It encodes CASSRDREAYEQYF.